Below, 28 T cell receptor beta chains from the same sample are listed, as sequenced in a study of cytomegalovirus exposure and HLA in healthy donors. The PCR used 60 Vbeta and 13 Jbeta primers. Method: immunoSEQ multiplex PCR; TCRdb's copy keeps in-frame clones and lacks some. The profile shows 200,000 or so clones, over 60% of them singletons. Sequencing was carried out using PBMCs. The source of these receptors is a young man in good health and CMV-seronegative.

The chain is built from TRBV6-5 and TRBJ2-5; 7 bases map to TRBD1. V lost 6 bases, J lost 5 bases, and 12 bases stayed unmatched. CDR3 length: 15 amino acids. Germline V gives CDR1 MNHEY, CDR2 SVGAGI. CDR3 sequence reads: CASRPTGARGETQYF. The CDR3 region has the DNA TGTGCCAGCAGACCCACAGGGGCTCGAGGGGAGACCCAGTACTTC.

The rearrangement joins TRBV13 to TRBJ1-1; no definite D call. V lost 5 bases and J 1 base, leaving 5 bases between the germline ends. The CDR3 is 12 residues long. Germline V gene data show CDR1 as PRHDT and CDR2 as FYEKMQ (reference sequence). The chain's CDR3 is CASSPRNTEAFF. The CDR3 DNA reads as TGTGCCAGCAGCCCGCGGAACACTGAAGCTTTCTTT.

The genes are TRBV27 and TRBJ1-1, with 7 bases lining up with TRBD1. The CDR3 is 17 amino acids. V trimming: 4 bases; J trimming: 4 bases; junction bases outside the gene matches: 15. Germline CDR1 reads MNHEY; CDR2 reads SMNVEV (reference sequence). CDR3 region: CASSYRLRDRYITEAFF. DNA for the CDR3: TGTGCCAGCAGTTATCGCCTTCGGGACAGATATATCACTGAAGCTTTCTTT.

This clone appeared a few times. This chain joins TRBV7-3 and TRBJ2-3; TRBD2 is a possible D gene (7 bases). V was shortened by 5 bases and J by 8 bases, with 11 bases between the two germline ends. The germline V gene has CDR1 SGHTA and CDR2 FQGTGA. The CDR3 totals 12 residues. Written as DNA, the CDR3 is TGTGCCAGCAGCAAGGGGGGGACTACGCAGTATTTT. Protein product: CASSKGGTTQYF.

The CDR3 is CASSTTENQPQHF. The CDR3 DNA reads as TGTGCCAGCAGTACCACAGAGAATCAGCCCCAGCATTTT. The J gene is TRBJ1-5, the V gene TRBV6-4; no firm D call. Trimming took off 5 bases at V and 4 bases at J, with 9 bases between the two ends. Germline V lookup: CDR1 MRHNA, CDR2 SNTAGT. The CDR3 sequence is 13 residues long.

This clone was found once. The V gene is TRBV18, the J gene TRBJ1-1; D not resolved. Germline V gene lookup returns CDR1 KGHSH and CDR2 LQKENI. The CDR3 consists of 13 residues. The germline V and J ends were trimmed by 2 bases and 4 bases, with 8 bases remaining between them. CDR3 in DNA: TGTGCCAGCTCACCAAGTACGGGCACTGAAGCTTTCTTT. It codes for CASSPSTGTEAFF. Complete variable domain (other parts from reference TRBV18 and TRBJ1-1): NAGVMQNPRHLVRRRGQEARLRCSPMKGHSHVYWYRQLPEEGLKFMVYLQKENIIDESGMPKERFSAEFPKEGPSILRIQQVVRGDSAAYFCASSPSTGTEAFFGQGTRLTVV.

Here the CDR3 DNA reads TGTGCCAGCACCGAAAGCGACAGCTATGGCTACACCTTC. Its translation is CASTESDSYGYTF. The chain couples TRBV6-5 to TRBJ1-2; D is perhaps TRBD1 (5 bases). The CDR3 is made up of 13 amino acids. Trimming stripped 7 bases from V and 4 bases from J, with 13 bases between. Per the germline V gene, CDR1 is MNHEY and CDR2 is SVGAGI.

V and J are TRBV30 and TRBJ1-2; D gene uncertain. Trimming stripped 1 base from V and 2 bases from J, with 8 bases between. The CDR3 spans 13 residues. The germline gives CDR1 GTSNPN, CDR2 SVGIG (reference sequence). CDR3 DNA sequence: TGTGCCTGGAGTGCTACGGTCAACTATGGCTACACCTTC. Amino acids: CAWSATVNYGYTF. Using reference TRBV30 and TRBJ1-2 for the parts outside the CDR3, the full variable domain is SQTIHQWPATLVQPVGSPLSLECTVEGTSNPNLYWYRQAAGRGLQLLFYSVGIGQISSEVPQNLSASRPQDRQFILSSKKLLLSDSGFYLCAWSATVNYGYTFGSGTRLTVV.

The chain combines TRBV19 with TRBJ2-2, with 7 bases matching TRBD2. This CDR3 is built from 13 residues. Germline CDR1 LNHDA, CDR2 SQIVND (reference sequence). With V trimmed by 5 bases and J by 13 bases, 10 bases remained unmatched. CDR3 nucleotides: TGTGCCAGTAGTGAGGGGAGGGAGACCGGGCTGTTTTTT. It specifies CASSEGRETGLFF. Using reference TRBV19 and TRBJ2-2 for the parts outside the CDR3, the full variable domain is DGGITQSPKYLFRKEGQNVTLSCEQNLNHDAMYWYRQDPGQGLRLIYYSQIVNDFQKGDIAEGYSVSREKKESFPLTVTSAQKNPTAFYLCASSEGRETGLFFGEGSRLTVL.

This clone showed up just a few times. The chain recombines TRBV5-1 with TRBJ1-4; 11 bases are a match to TRBD1. Germline V lookup: CDR1 SGHRS, CDR2 YFSETQ. The CDR3 covers 18 residues. Trimming took 0 bases from V and 3 from J; bases not matched to a gene: 7. Written as DNA, the CDR3 is TGCGCCAGCAGCTTGGCCGGGACAGGGGGGCCATCTAATGAAAAACTGTTTTTT. Protein: CASSLAGTGGPSNEKLFF.

In this sample, this clone turned up a few times. The chain combines TRBV30 with TRBJ2-3; D is perhaps TRBD2 (5 bases). Trimming left V 4 bases short and J 5 bases short, with 13 bases between. From germline, CDR1 is GTSNPN and CDR2 SVGIG (reference sequence). CDR3 length: 13 residues. DNA of the CDR3: TGTGCCTGGAACCCCGGAGGCAGAGATACGCAGTATTTT. This codes for CAWNPGGRDTQYF.

The rearrangement uses TRBV7-2 and TRBJ2-7; 8 nucleotides line up with TRBD1. Germline V lookup: CDR1 SGHTA, CDR2 FQGNSA. V shed 1 base, J shed 4 bases, and the junction held 3 bases outside the gene matches. This CDR3 has 14 residues. The CDR3 bases are TGTGCCAGCAGCTTAGATTACAGGGGGTACGAGCAGTACTTC. This sequence encodes CASSLDYRGYEQYF. Filled out from reference TRBV7-2 and TRBJ2-7, the complete variable domain reads GAGVSQSPSNKVTEKGKDVELRCDPISGHTALYWYRQSLGQGLEFLIYFQGNSAPDKSGLPSDRFSAERTGGSVSTLTIQRTQQEDSAVYLCASSLDYRGYEQYFGPGTRLTVT.

This chain links TRBV25-1 with TRBJ2-1; TRBD2 is a possible D gene (6 bases). The length of the CDR3 is 15 residues. Looked up from germline, CDR1 is MGHDK and CDR2 is SYGVNS. Trimming removed 2 bases at V and 5 bases at J, with 13 bases between. CDR3 residues: CASSEGTTGDNEQFF. CDR3 DNA sequence: TGTGCCAGCAGTGAAGGGACGACGGGGGACAATGAGCAGTTCTTC.

This chain connects TRBV19 to TRBJ1-2, with a tentative D call TRBD1 (5 bases). Germline V gene sequence: CDR1 LNHDA, CDR2 SQIVND (reference sequence). The CDR3 spans 15 residues. The ends were cut back, 2 bases at V and 7 bases at J, with 17 bases in the middle. The CDR3 here is CASSIHSGTEVGYTF. DNA for the CDR3: TGTGCCAGTAGTATACATTCCGGGACTGAGGTTGGCTACACCTTC.

The J gene is TRBJ1-1, the V gene TRBV15; D gene uncertain. V dropped 5 bases and J dropped 13 bases, with 14 bases sitting between them. CDR3 size: 11 residues. Germline assignment: CDR1 LNHNV and CDR2 YYDKDF (reference sequence). The chain's CDR3 is CATSSATRGFF. The CDR3 region has the DNA TGTGCCACCAGCTCCGCGACCCGAGGTTTCTTT.

Comment on this clone: Other DNA sequences in this specimen translate into the identical CDR3. This chain links TRBV7-2 with TRBJ2-7, with 12 bases that match TRBD2. CDR1 SGHTA and CDR2 FQGNSA come from the germline V gene. Losses at the gene ends were 4 bases for V and 1 base for J; bases not matched to a gene: 2. CDR3 length equals 15 residues. The CDR3 sequence: CASSSTSGGSYEQYF. CDR3 DNA sequence: TGTGCCAGCAGCTCAACTAGCGGGGGGTCCTACGAGCAGTACTTC.

The chain links TRBV28 to TRBJ2-7; TRBD2 matches 8 bases. CDR3 length: 15 amino acids. Germline lookup yields CDR1 MDHEN and CDR2 SYDVKM. V shed 5 bases, J shed 1 base, and the junction held 7 bases outside the gene matches. The CDR3 is CASSTLAVTSYEQYF. The CDR3 DNA is TGTGCCAGCAGTACACTAGCGGTCACATCCTACGAGCAGTACTTC.

This chain's CDR3 is CASSQDFGRKYF. The CDR3 coding sequence is TGCGCCAGCAGCCAAGATTTTGGGAGGAAGTATTTT. The rearrangement uses TRBV4-1 and TRBJ2-3; TRBD2 might be the D (6 bases). Germline-derived CDR1 and CDR2 are MGHRA and YSYEKL. The length of the CDR3 is 12 residues. V lost 0 bases, J lost 13 bases, and 11 bases lay in between.

The CDR3 sequence is CASSIQDNTEAFF. CDR3 sequence (DNA): TGTGCCAGCAGCATACAGGATAACACTGAAGCTTTCTTT. This sequence joins TRBV7-2 and TRBJ1-1; D might be TRBD1 (5 bases). CDR1 SGHTA and CDR2 FQGNSA come from the germline V gene. V lost 5 bases, J lost 2 bases, and 9 bases lay in between. The CDR3 spans 13 residues.

The gene calls are TRBV11-2 and TRBJ2-1; no firm D call. Per the germline V gene, CDR1 is SGHAT and CDR2 is FQNNGV. The CDR3 spans 12 residues. V lost 1 base and J lost 8, with 6 bases in between. The CDR3, as DNA: TGTGCCAGCAGCTTAGGAGGCGATGAGCAGTTCTTC. Translation: CASSLGGDEQFF.

The chain is built from TRBV7-9 and TRBJ2-7; 10 bases line up with TRBD2. Looked up from germline, CDR1 is SEHNR and CDR2 is FQNEAQ (reference sequence). The CDR3 loop spans 17 amino acids. V gave up 2 bases and J gave up 0 bases; unmatched junction bases: 7. As DNA, the CDR3 is TGTGCCAGCAGCTTATCTAGCGGGGGCGTAAGCTCCTACGAGCAGTACTTC. This codes for CASSLSSGGVSSYEQYF.

The V gene is TRBV27, the J gene TRBJ2-7, with TRBD1 identical over 12 bases. Germline V gene lookup returns CDR1 MNHEY and CDR2 SMNVEV (reference sequence). The CDR3 has 14 residues. V gave up 4 bases and J gave up 7 bases; unmatched junction bases: 5. DNA of the CDR3: TGTGCCAGCAGTTACGGGACAGGGGGCCGGGAGCAGTACTTC. It is translated as CASSYGTGGREQYF.

This rearrangement joins TRBV7-9 to TRBJ1-2; 7 nucleotides line up with TRBD1. The ends lost 0 bases at V and 4 bases at J; junction bases unmatched: 11. The CDR3 runs to 17 residues. In germline, CDR1 is SEHNR, CDR2 FQNEAQ (reference sequence). CDR3 DNA: TGTGCCAGCAGCTTAGCAGACAGGGCTTTAAGGGGCTATGGCTACACCTTC. Translating gives CASSLADRALRGYGYTF.

V is TRBV11-2 and J is TRBJ2-5; 7 nucleotides agree with TRBD1. Germline V gene data show CDR1 as SGHAT and CDR2 as FQNNGV. The CDR3 runs to 14 residues. The V and J ends lost 5 bases and 3 bases, in that order; junction bases with no gene match: 6. CDR3 loop: CASSMTGTEETQYF. CDR3 in DNA: TGTGCCAGCAGCATGACAGGGACAGAAGAGACCCAGTACTTC.

The gene calls are TRBV7-2 and TRBJ1-1; the match to TRBD1 covers 7 bases. CDR3 length equals 13 residues. The germline V gene encodes CDR1 SGHTA and CDR2 FQGNSA. With V trimmed by 5 bases and J by 4 bases, 4 bases remained unmatched. CDR3 coding DNA: TGTGCCAGCAGCACAGGGGACGGCACTGAAGCTTTCTTT. Translating it yields CASSTGDGTEAFF. The variable domain in full, with the rest retrieved from reference TRBV7-2 and TRBJ1-1, is GAGVSQSPSNKVTEKGKDVELRCDPISGHTALYWYRQSLGQGLEFLIYFQGNSAPDKSGLPSDRFSAERTGGSVSTLTIQRTQQEDSAVYLCASSTGDGTEAFFGQGTRLTVV.

The chain is built from TRBV30 and TRBJ2-7; 9 bases match TRBD1. The V and J ends lost 4 bases and 7 bases, in that order; junction bases with no gene match: 14. The length of the CDR3 is 15 residues. The germline gives CDR1 GTSNPN, CDR2 SVGIG (reference sequence). Here the CDR3 reads CAWTKRWTGDREQYF. The CDR3 DNA sequence: TGTGCCTGGACTAAACGGTGGACAGGGGATCGGGAGCAGTACTTC.

The chain is built from TRBV13 and TRBJ2-7; 9 nucleotides agree with TRBD2. Looked up from germline, CDR1 is PRHDT and CDR2 is FYEKMQ (reference sequence). Trimming at V came to 2 bases and at J to 3 bases, leaving 5 bases not matched to a gene. The CDR3 is made up of 15 amino acids. The chain's CDR3 is CASSLHGGGGYEQYF. CDR3 DNA sequence: TGTGCCAGCAGCTTACACGGCGGGGGGGGCTACGAGCAGTACTTC.

The chain uses TRBV29-1 and TRBJ1-1; no clear D gene. CDR1 and CDR2 from the germline V gene are SQVTM and ANQGSEA. V lost 5 bases to trimming and J lost 2 bases, with 6 bases between them. The CDR3 sequence is 11 residues long. The CDR3 DNA is TGCAGCGTTTCGAGTAACACTGAAGCTTTCTTT. The encoded protein is CSVSSNTEAFF. Together with reference TRBV29-1 and TRBJ1-1, the CDR3 gives the full variable domain: SAVISQKPSRDICQRGTSLTIQCQVDSQVTMMFWYRQQPGQSLTLIATANQGSEATYESGFVIDKFPISRPNLTFSTLTVSNMSPEDSSIYLCSVSSNTEAFFGQGTRLTVV.